This TCR beta chain was documented in a study of T-cell memory formation after mild COVID-19. Study-level information: Clusters of TCRs were largely donor specific.

J was trimmed by 8 bases and V by 4 bases; bases with no gene match: 6. CDR1 is MNHEY and CDR2 is SVGAGI in the germline V gene. CDR3 length: 14 residues. After 5'RACE with constant-segment primers, TCR alpha and TCR beta cDNA libraries carrying sample barcodes and UMIs were obtained. Each CDR3 protein is one row after TCRdb ran MiXCR on the 5' RACE reads. The sample lists around 110,000 distinct CDR3 sequences, around 12% occurring once. This clonotype originated in an adult woman who had mild COVID-19 (a few samples of this study predate the infection). Cell type and time point are not known. Sequenced sample: PBMCs or a T cell subset sorted from them (not recorded which). V and J are TRBV6-5 and TRBJ1-2; 11 positions match TRBD1. The CDR3 protein is CASSSGQGARGYTF. CDR3 nucleotides: TGTGCCAGCAGTTCCGGACAGGGGGCAAGAGGCTACACCTTC.